The rows below give T cell receptor beta chains drawn from one sample of a study of vaccination and CD4 T cells after COVID-19. For these receptors, no antigen is known. TCRdb re-analysed the PCR reads in MiXCR, keeping a single row per CDR3 protein. The sample lists some 10,000 distinct CDR3 sequences, around 36% occurring once. The sequencing sample was made of CD4+ T cells from blood, cultured in vitro. The receptors were gathered from a human donor in good health. The CDR3 runs from the conserved cysteine through the conserved F or W.

J,length,V,CDR3
TRBJ1-1,13,TRBV20-1,CSARGQLNTEAFF
TRBJ1-6,13,TRBV4-1,CASSSDPNSPLHF
TRBJ1-2,12,TRBV6-1,CASSPTGTGIFF
TRBJ2-7,13,TRBV20-1,CSATRTSIDEQYF
TRBJ2-1,15,TRBV6-1,CASSENRGAYNEQFF
TRBJ2-2,17,TRBV6-1,CASTNFHQREGTGELFF
TRBJ1-1,13,TRBV19,CASVQGPYTEAFF
TRBJ2-7,13,TRBV6-5,CASSYVGSYEQYF
TRBJ2-7,13,TRBV6-1,CASTRGRVHEQYF
TRBJ2-2,16,TRBV6-2/TRBV6-3,CASSYRSGRMTGELFF
TRBJ2-1,16,TRBV27,CASSPTGTGVYNEQFF
TRBJ1-1,12,TRBV6-1,CASSRVNTEAFF
TRBJ2-3,15,TRBV7-7,CASSLGSGDSDTQYF
TRBJ2-1,16,TRBV28,CASISQGGASYNEQFF
TRBJ1-2,13,TRBV7-2,CASSPRQDGGYTF
TRBJ2-7,14,TRBV15,CATSRPGQSYEQYF
TRBJ1-2,13,TRBV19,CASTRGGYYGYTF
TRBJ2-7,17,TRBV7-2,CASSLDRVTSTPYEQYF
TRBJ2-3,15,TRBV6-1,CASMDREFVTDTQYF
TRBJ1-1,16,TRBV7-3,CASSPYGGSLGTEAFF
TRBJ1-2,13,TRBV2,CASSRQTNYGYTF
TRBJ1-3,15,TRBV28,CASSASGTAGNTIYF
TRBJ1-1,16,TRBV7-6,CASSARTGVGLTEAFF
TRBJ2-3,14,TRBV4-3,CASSRGKDTDTQYF
TRBJ2-5,13,TRBV6-2/TRBV6-3,CASRETVGETQYF
TRBJ1-1,14,TRBV20-1,CSAHDYRVGYEAFF